This T cell receptor beta chain is drawn from a study of blood T cell repertoires in COVID-19. Trimming took 3 bases from V and 7 from J, leaving 15 bases between them. CDR1 and CDR2 from the germline V gene are SNHLY and FYNNEI. The CDR3 length is 14 residues. Recovered status in Cohort 3 required two negative PCRs, clearance, or symptom resolution. The repertoire was sequenced with immunoSEQ multiplex PCR; TCRdb's copy has only in-frame clones and lacks some. The sample lists hundreds of thousands of clones, over 75% seen once, with under 3% in the top ten. This clone was recorded only once. This chain joins TRBV2 and TRBJ1-2; D unclear. This receptor was identified in a woman aged 30 to 39 who had recovered from COVID-19. The sample taken for sequencing was PBMCs or T cells enriched from blood (not recorded which). CDR3 sequence reads: CASSERPARGGYTF. CDR3 DNA: TGTGCCAGCAGTGAGCGGCCAGCCCGGGGTGGCTACACCTTC.